This TCR beta chain was captured by sequencing in a study of OX40 agonist ivuxolimab in advanced cancers. About the full investigation: The costimulatory receptor OX40 (CD134) was targeted by ivuxolimab, a fully human IgG2 agonistic monoclonal antibody. Partial responses were achieved by three dose-escalation patients, of whom one had hepatocellular carcinoma and two had cutaneous melanoma. The paper describes the monotherapy dose-escalation part (N ≈ 50 patients) of the phase I trial of ivuxolimab. Among the 50 to 55 dose-escalation patients, roughly 20 had hepatocellular carcinoma, roughly 15 melanoma, 9 renal cell carcinoma and 9 head and neck cancer. The dose-escalation cohort was about 83% male with a mean age of about 54 years, ranging from roughly 23 to 79. Intravenous ivuxolimab was administered to patients every 2 weeks at six dose levels: 0.01, 0.1, 0.3, 1.5, 3 and 10 mg/kg. Peripheral TCRbeta sequencing aimed to test whether ivuxolimab altered TCR sequence diversity and caused clonal T-cell expansion. Prior anti-PD-1, anti-PD-L1 or anti-CTLA-4 therapy was permitted, and about two fifths of dose-escalation patients had received checkpoint inhibitors. Study-wide conclusions, independent of this receptor: Which antigens the clonally expanded peripheral T cells were specific for was not determined. Low levels of normalized T-cell clonal expansion were also shown by some nonresponding patients. At doses of 0.1 to 3.0 mg/kg, clonal expansion of both CD4+ and CD8+ T cells in blood was seen between baseline and week 6. After ivuxolimab, expanded clones were on average more numerous among CD8+ T cells than among CD4+ T cells. Partial responders in the 0.1-3.0 mg/kg groups had among the lowest normalized peripheral clonal expansion, especially among CD8+ T cells.

About this clone itself: Its antigen target is currently unknown. Within one base of it there is no much larger clone, and no base qualities were kept.

Patients with autoimmune disease history or receiving systemic immunosuppression were excluded from the trial. Peripheral blood for TCR sequencing was collected from all dose cohorts at baseline, on cycle 4 day 1, and on cycle 7 day 1. Samples came from an open-label, multicenter, first-in-human phase I dose-escalation trial of ivuxolimab. Adults with locally advanced or metastatic melanoma, renal cell carcinoma, hepatocellular carcinoma or head and neck squamous cell carcinoma were enrolled in the trial. Before TCR sequencing, CD4+ T cells and CD8+ T cells from peripheral blood were sorted into separate populations. CDR1 and CDR2, looked up from the germline V gene (reference sequence), are LNHDA and SQIVND. The germline V end is reduced by 1 base and the J end by 4 bases; junction bases left unmatched: 6. Including cysteine and phenylalanine, the CDR3 has 18 amino acids. The DNA shown is the 54-base CDR3, in frame from base 1.

Genomic DNA was isolated from the sorted cells so that the TCRbeta CDR3 region could be sequenced. The immunoSEQ Assay was used for sequencing of TCRbeta CDR3 regions. The immuneACCESS repertoire file appears here via TCRdb, limited to in-frame rearrangements. These files lack a portion of the clones; in checked studies, under half of the deficit traces to unresolved V genes, and the cause of the others is not known. Here the sample has about 73,000 clones; 80% to 95% occur a single time. Around 0.5% of the sample is in the top ten clones. The receptor was derived from an adult with an advanced solid tumor such as melanoma, head and neck, liver or kidney cancer. This receptor chain uses TRBV19 and TRBJ2-3; 15 bases in the middle match TRBD2. The sample consisted of CD4+ or CD8+ T cells sorted from blood, taken in a trial of the OX40 agonist ivuxolimab. The CDR3 is CASSIGGTSGRSSDTQYF. The DNA is TGTGCCAGTAGTATAGGCGGGACTAGCGGGAGGAGCTCAGATACGCAGTATTTT. The reference TRBV19 and TRBJ2-3 proteins fill in what lies around the CDR3, so the full variable domain reads DGGITQSPKYLFRKEGQNVTLSCEQNLNHDAMYWYRQDPGQGLRLIYYSQIVNDFQKGDIAEGYSVSREKKESFPLTVTSAQKNPTAFYLCASSIGGTSGRSSDTQYFGPGTRLTVL.